These T cell receptor beta chains were read from a single sample in a study of T cells of healthy individuals. TCRdb reprocessed the 5' RACE reads via MiXCR and lists one record per CDR3 protein. The table has approximately 100,000 distinct CDR3 sequences, around 17% seen once. Receptor source: a human donor in good health. Each CDR3 is given with its conserved first and last residue. Fields, in order: J gene, V gene, D gene, clone size, CDR3 DNA, CDR3 protein. D genes are given only for firm matches. Only some rows state a clone size, as once, few, many or a class for expanded clones.

>TRBJ2-1|TRBV28|TRBD2|few
TGTGCCAGCAGCCCCCGAGGTTTAAGCGGGAGAAACAATGAGCAGTTCTTC
CASSPRGLSGRNNEQFF
>TRBJ2-3|TRBV19|TRBD1|many
TGTGCCAGTAGTATTTCGAGGGGGCGGACAGATACGCAGTATTTT
CASSISRGRTDTQYF
>TRBJ1-4|TRBV5-6|-|-
TGTGCCAGCAGCTTATTGGGGTTGACTAATGAAAAACTGTTTTTT
CASSLLGLTNEKLFF
>TRBJ2-1|TRBV4-1|TRBD2|few
TGCGCCAGCAGCCAAGTTGATATGGGACTAGCGGGGGATGAGCAGTTCTTC
CASSQVDMGLAGDEQFF
>TRBJ1-5|TRBV30|TRBD1|few
TGTGCCTGCCGAGACAGGGGTCAGCCCCAGCATTTT
CACRDRGQPQHF
>TRBJ1-3|TRBV12-3/TRBV12-4|-|few
TGTGCCAGCAGCCTCGGTCAGGGAAACACCATATATTTT
CASSLGQGNTIYF
>TRBJ2-1|TRBV4-3|TRBD2|few
TGCGCCAGCAGCCAAGAACTAGCGGGAGTGAATGAGCAGTTCTTC
CASSQELAGVNEQFF
>TRBJ2-2|TRBV7-9|TRBD1|few
TGTGCCAGCAGCTCACCAACATACGGGACAGGGGTCTTGACCGGGGAGCTGTTTTTT
CASSSPTYGTGVLTGELFF
>TRBJ2-1|TRBV10-3|TRBD1|-
TGTGCCATCAGCCGCGACAGGGCTTACAATGAGCAGTTCTTC
CAISRDRAYNEQFF
>TRBJ1-1|TRBV7-2|-|many
TGTGCCAGCAAAAAGGGAGCAGGAATGAACACTGAAGCTTTCTTT
CASKKGAGMNTEAFF
>TRBJ1-2|TRBV3-1|-|few
TGTGCCAGCAGCCAAGAAACCAGCCGGGGCTACACCTTC
CASSQETSRGYTF
>TRBJ1-6|TRBV7-3|TRBD1|-
TGTGCCAGCAGCCGGACAGGGGGGAATTCACCCCTCCACTTT
CASSRTGGNSPLHF
>TRBJ2-2|TRBV5-1|TRBD2|many
TGCGCCAGCAGCTCGAGACTAGCGGGGACGAACACCGGGGAGCTGTTTTTT
CASSSRLAGTNTGELFF
>TRBJ2-1|TRBV6-4|TRBD2|-
TGTGCCAGCAGCCTAACTAGCGGGAGTACCAATGAGCAGTTCTTC
CASSLTSGSTNEQFF
>TRBJ2-5|TRBV7-9|-|few
TGTGCCAGCAGCGAGGGTTTGGAGACCCAGTACTTC
CASSEGLETQYF
>TRBJ1-5|TRBV18|TRBD1|-
TGTGCCAGCTCACTCGGACAGGGACAGGGCAATCAGCCCCAGCATTTT
CASSLGQGQGNQPQHF
>TRBJ2-2|TRBV20-1|TRBD2|-
TGCAGTGCTGGTACGACTAGCCTCGCCGGGGAGCTGTTTTTT
CSAGTTSLAGELFF
>TRBJ1-6|TRBV7-6|-|-
TGTGCCAGCAGCTTGACGGAAGATTCACCCCTCCACTTT
CASSLTEDSPLHF
>TRBJ2-1|TRBV6-2/TRBV6-3|-|many
TGTGCCAGCAGTTACGATAGTTCCTACAATGAGCAGTTCTTC
CASSYDSSYNEQFF
>TRBJ2-3|TRBV7-2|-|-
TGTGCCAGCAGCTACTTCACAGATACGCAGTATTTT
CASSYFTDTQYF
>TRBJ1-6|TRBV7-9|TRBD1|-
TGTGCCAGCAGCTCACAGGGGTCCGGTTCACCCCTCCACTTT
CASSSQGSGSPLHF
>TRBJ2-3|TRBV28|-|-
TGTGCCAGCAGTTTAGGGCATCCCGCGACAGATACGCAGTATTTT
CASSLGHPATDTQYF
>TRBJ2-7|TRBV11-3|TRBD1|-
TGTGCCAGCAGCTCGACAGGGTCGGCCGAGCAGTACTTC
CASSSTGSAEQYF
>TRBJ1-2|TRBV15|-|many
TGTGCCACCAGCACCTCCCGACAGGTAGCCTTTGCTGGCTACACCTTC
CATSTSRQVAFAGYTF
>TRBJ2-3|TRBV6-2/TRBV6-3|TRBD1|many
TGTGCCAGCAGTTACGAAGGGGGCGCGGGCGCAGATACGCAGTATTTT
CASSYEGGAGADTQYF
>TRBJ2-5|TRBV11-2|TRBD2|few
TGTGCCAGCAGCGGTGGCGGGGGAGAGACCCAGTACTTC
CASSGGGGETQYF
>TRBJ1-1|TRBV5-1|-|few
TGCGCCAGCAGCTCCCGTGGGACGGGGAACACTGAAGCTTTCTTT
CASSSRGTGNTEAFF
>TRBJ2-5|TRBV5-1|TRBD1|-
TGCGCCAGCAGCTTGGGAGGGACAGGTCAAGAGACCCAGTACTTC
CASSLGGTGQETQYF
>TRBJ2-3|TRBV7-2|-|few
TGTGCCAGCAGCTTGGACTTGGGGTGGCATTTT
CASSLDLGWHF